A single T cell receptor (beta chain) is shown here with its context. Its antigen is not known. Those who donated were healthy HIV-negative adults, with no recent acute infections or vaccinations reported. This specimen belongs to a study of shared clonotypes between healthy human individuals. General study points: Clonotype sharing across donors was expected to vary with sequencing depth. Estimated clonotype richness was generally higher in naive than memory subsets.

V trimming: 7 bases; J trimming: 4 bases; junction bases outside the gene matches: 12. Germline V gene lookup returns CDR1 MGHDK and CDR2 SYGVNS. The CDR3 is 15 residues long. Repertoires were generated with immunoSEQ multiplex PCR, while TCRdb's copy carries only in-frame clones and drops some. The sample yields 1,400,000 or so clones, 98% seen once. The V and J genes are TRBV25-1 and TRBJ2-7; 8 nucleotides agree with TRBD1. The material sequenced was naive CD4+ T cells sorted from blood. The subset: CD45RA+ positively selected. This receptor was taken from a man aged 30 to 45 in good health. CDR3 loop: CASNHGGRGQYEQYF. The CDR3 DNA reads TGTGCCAGCAATCACGGGGGCAGGGGGCAGTACGAGCAGTACTTC.